Each of the 27 T cell receptor beta chains below was sequenced from the same sample in a study of cytomegalovirus exposure and HLA in healthy donors. Vbeta (60) and Jbeta (13) primers were used in the PCR. Sequencing used immunoSEQ multiplex PCR; TCRdb keeps in-frame clones, though not all of them. Of 80,000 to 95,000 clones detected, about 75% appear once; the ten largest clones hold nearly 6%. Sequencing was carried out using PBMCs. These receptors all come from a female donor in good health and CMV-seronegative.

This chain links TRBV19 with TRBJ1-1; 7 nucleotides align to TRBD1. V lost 3 bases, J lost 10 bases, and 8 bases stayed unmatched. The CDR3 is made up of 13 amino acids. Per germline, CDR1 LNHDA and CDR2 SQIVND (reference sequence). This CDR3 is CASSIAPGQSAFF. For the CDR3, the DNA is TGTGCCAGTAGTATCGCACCGGGACAGTCAGCTTTCTTT.

The V call is TRBV6-5, the J call TRBJ2-5; 7 bases match TRBD1. The J segment lost 5 bases and the V segment lost 4 bases, leaving 10 bases of the junction unmatched. Germline assignment: CDR1 MNHEY and CDR2 SVGAGI. CDR3 length: 15 amino acids. The CDR3 sequence: CASSFQQGLGETQYF. In DNA form, the CDR3 reads TGTGCCAGCAGTTTCCAACAGGGGCTGGGGGAGACCCAGTACTTC.

The chain combines TRBV29-1 with TRBJ1-2; the match to TRBD1 covers 7 bases. Germline assignment: CDR1 SQVTM and CDR2 ANQGSEA. The V gene end was trimmed by 4 bases and the J gene end by 6 bases; junction bases not matched to a gene: 5. This CDR3 comprises 12 residues. The CDR3 sequence: CSVAPTGDGYTF. CDR3 coding DNA: TGCAGCGTTGCCCCTACAGGGGATGGCTACACCTTC. The entire variable domain, with the rest obtained from reference TRBV29-1 and TRBJ1-2, is as follows: SAVISQKPSRDICQRGTSLTIQCQVDSQVTMMFWYRQQPGQSLTLIATANQGSEATYESGFVIDKFPISRPNLTFSTLTVSNMSPEDSSIYLCSVAPTGDGYTFGSGTRLTVV.

The chain uses TRBV6-4 and TRBJ1-1; TRBD1 agrees at 7 bases. The CDR3 has 15 amino acids. The germline V gene encodes CDR1 MRHNA and CDR2 SNTAGT. J lost 6 bases, V lost 4 bases, and 11 bases had no gene match. The CDR3 spells CASSVSYRGFSEAFF. The CDR3 nucleotides read TGTGCCAGCAGTGTCTCCTACAGGGGTTTCTCTGAAGCTTTCTTT.

This clone has a handful of counts. The CDR3 region is CASSLGDRGGTEAFF. The DNA for the CDR3 is TGTGCCAGCAGCTTAGGGGACAGGGGAGGCACTGAAGCTTTCTTT. The rearrangement links TRBV7-9 to TRBJ1-1, with 10 nucleotides matching TRBD1. Germline V gene lookup returns CDR1 SEHNR and CDR2 FQNEAQ (reference sequence). The J segment lost 4 bases and the V segment lost 1 base, leaving 3 bases of the junction unmatched. This CDR3 spans 15 amino acids.

V gene TRBV2 combines with J gene TRBJ2-3; D gene uncertain. The CDR3 runs to 14 residues. CDR1 is SNHLY, CDR2 FYNNEI, per germline. Trimming cost V 5 bases and J 4 bases, with 13 bases left between them. The CDR3 protein is CASSFLGSPDTQYF. The CDR3 nucleotides read TGTGCCAGCAGTTTCTTGGGCTCTCCAGATACGCAGTATTTT.

The chain couples TRBV30 to TRBJ1-1; no firm D call. CDR1 and CDR2 from the germline V gene are GTSNPN and SVGIG (reference sequence). Trimming took 5 bases from V and 4 from J, leaving 11 bases between them. The CDR3 is made up of 12 amino acids. This chain's CDR3 is CAWQRLGTEAFF. The DNA for the CDR3 is TGTGCCTGGCAGCGCTTGGGCACTGAAGCTTTCTTT.

This sequence joins TRBV7-9 and TRBJ2-1; 9 bases align to TRBD2. Trimming at V came to 2 bases and at J to 8 bases, leaving 10 bases not matched to a gene. This CDR3 is 16 amino acids long. Per germline, CDR1 SEHNR and CDR2 FQNEAQ (reference sequence). The CDR3 protein is CASSLNPLAGLYEQFF. CDR3 DNA: TGTGCCAGCAGCTTAAATCCGCTAGCGGGACTTTATGAGCAGTTCTTC. The full variable domain, rest sourced from reference TRBV7-9 and TRBJ2-1, is DTGVSQNPRHKITKRGQNVTFRCDPISEHNRLYWYRQTLGQGPEFLTYFQNEAQLEKSRLLSDRFSAERPKGSFSTLEIQRTEQGDSAMYLCASSLNPLAGLYEQFFGPGTRLTVL.

This chain links TRBV10-1 with TRBJ1-5; weak D call: TRBD1 (6 bases). The CDR3 covers 15 residues. Per the germline V gene, CDR1 is WNHNN and CDR2 is SYGVQD (reference sequence). Trimming took 2 bases from V and 4 from J, leaving 12 bases between them. The CDR3 DNA reads as TGCGCCAGCAGTGAGGGCAGGGGCCGGAATCAGCCCCAGCATTTT. Translation gives CASSEGRGRNQPQHF.

The chain uses TRBV11-2 and TRBJ1-5; D is perhaps TRBD1 (5 bases). CDR3 length equals 13 residues. In germline, CDR1 is SGHAT, CDR2 FQNNGV. V was trimmed by 0 bases and J by 7 bases, leaving 7 bases between them. CDR3 in amino acids: CASSLDRAQPQHF. The CDR3 nucleotides are TGTGCCAGCAGCTTAGACAGGGCCCAGCCCCAGCATTTT.

The V and J genes are TRBV7-9 and TRBJ2-5; a possible D gene is TRBD2 (6 bases). The CDR3 totals 19 residues. Trimming left V 0 bases short and J 1 base short, with 21 bases between. The germline CDR1 and CDR2 sequences are SEHNR and FQNEAQ (reference sequence). This chain's CDR3 is CASSLAPGYGGALQETQYF. DNA for the CDR3: TGTGCCAGCAGCTTAGCACCTGGGTACGGGGGAGCCCTCCAAGAGACCCAGTACTTC.

This chain links TRBV5-1 with TRBJ2-1, with D perhaps TRBD2 (5 bases). The germline V and J ends were trimmed by 0 bases and 1 base, with 8 bases remaining between them. Germline V lookup: CDR1 SGHRS, CDR2 YFSETQ. This CDR3 contains 15 residues. This CDR3 is CASSLAPGSYNEQFF. CDR3 bases: TGCGCCAGCAGCTTGGCGCCGGGGTCCTACAATGAGCAGTTCTTC. The whole variable domain, filled in from reference TRBV5-1 and TRBJ2-1, reads KAGVTQTPRYLIKTRGQQVTLSCSPISGHRSVSWYQQTPGQGLQFLFEYFSETQRNKGNFPGRFSGRQFSNSRSEMNVSTLELGDSALYLCASSLAPGSYNEQFFGPGTRLTVL.

The chain joins TRBV25-1 to TRBJ2-7, with D unclear. The CDR3 is 14 amino acids. Germline CDR1 and CDR2: MGHDK and SYGVNS. V was pared by 5 bases and J by 4 bases, with 15 bases between. CDR3 bases: TGTGCCAGCAGTCCCCCCCTCCGTACTTACGAGCAGTACTTC. Its translation: CASSPPLRTYEQYF.

J is TRBJ1-6 and V is TRBV6-4; D not certain. The V end lost 6 bases, the J end lost 7 bases, and 13 bases lay between the germline ends. Germline CDR1 MRHNA, CDR2 SNTAGT. The CDR3 sequence is 14 residues long. The CDR3 DNA reads as TGTGCCAGCAGCCTCAGGATTGGCAATTCACCCCTCCACTTT. Encoded protein: CASSLRIGNSPLHF.

V is TRBV6-5 and J is TRBJ2-7; no clear D. Germline CDR1 and CDR2: MNHEY and SVGAGI. The V end was cut by 8 bases, the J end by 1 base, with 15 bases between. This CDR3 region has 14 residues. As DNA, the CDR3 is TGTGCCAGCTTGGTCCGGGTGATTTCCTACGAGCAGTACTTC. This sequence encodes CASLVRVISYEQYF.

This clone was found a few times. V is TRBV9 and J is TRBJ2-7, with TRBD2 matching 10 bases. The germline V gene has CDR1 SGDLS and CDR2 YYNGEE. This CDR3 has 16 residues. The V segment lost 0 bases and the J segment 1 base; nucleotides outside the gene matches: 4. The CDR3 reads CASSVAASGSSYEQYF. CDR3 nucleotides: TGTGCCAGCAGCGTAGCGGCTAGCGGGAGTTCCTACGAGCAGTACTTC.

V usage is TRBV10-1 and J usage is TRBJ2-7, with 7 nucleotides matching TRBD1. The CDR3 consists of 15 residues. The germline gives CDR1 WNHNN, CDR2 SYGVQD (reference sequence). The V gene end was trimmed by 9 bases and the J gene end by 5 bases; junction bases not matched to a gene: 16. The CDR3 spells CARRSPGTETNEQYF. As DNA, the CDR3 is TGCGCCAGAAGATCTCCGGGGACAGAGACTAACGAGCAGTACTTC.

The chain employs TRBV6-5 and TRBJ2-4; D unresolved. Germline V CDR1 and CDR2: MNHEY, SVGAGI. V lost 4 bases and J lost 10, with 14 bases in between. This CDR3 comprises 13 residues. The DNA for the CDR3 is TGTGCCAGCAGTTCATCACCGAACGGGATTCAGTACTTC. This gives the protein CASSSSPNGIQYF.

As regards this clone: An end of the junction differs from the germline gene, which may be a read error. J is TRBJ2-7 and V is TRBV7-7; possibly TRBD2 for D (5 bases). CDR1 and CDR2 from the germline V gene are SSHAT and FNYEAQ (reference sequence). This CDR3 is 14 amino acids long. CDR3 amino acids: CASSPGLWGNEQYF. DNA of the CDR3: TGTGCTAGCAGCCCCGGACTCTGGGGAAACGAGCAGTACTTC.

The chain is built from TRBV27 and TRBJ1-2; TRBD1 might be the D (6 bases). The V end was cut by 1 base, the J end by 2 bases, with 8 bases between. The length of the CDR3 is 14 residues. Germline V lookup: CDR1 MNHEY, CDR2 SMNVEV (reference sequence). CDR3: CASSLLTGNYGYTF. CDR3 sequence (DNA): TGTGCCAGCAGTTTATTGACAGGCAACTATGGCTACACCTTC.

This clone was detected once. The gene calls are TRBV27 and TRBJ1-1; 7 nucleotides match TRBD1. The ends lost 5 bases at V and 5 bases at J; junction bases unmatched: 8. There are 14 residues in the CDR3. Germline V gives CDR1 MNHEY, CDR2 SMNVEV (reference sequence). As DNA, the CDR3 is TGTGCCAGCAGTGCCTTTAGGGGGCGAACTGAAGCTTTCTTT. Its protein is CASSAFRGRTEAFF.

V and J are TRBV19 and TRBJ2-7; 11 bases are a match to TRBD1. The V segment lost 4 bases and the J segment 10 bases; nucleotides outside the gene matches: 6. Germline V gene lookup returns CDR1 LNHDA and CDR2 SQIVND (reference sequence). This CDR3 is built from 13 residues. CDR3 in amino acids: CASSKGQGGLQYF. In DNA, the CDR3 is TGTGCCAGTAGTAAGGGACAGGGGGGTCTTCAGTACTTC.

This rearrangement joins TRBV2 to TRBJ2-7; 11 bases agree with TRBD1. CDR3 length equals 14 residues. Germline CDR1 reads SNHLY; CDR2 reads FYNNEI. V shed 3 bases, J shed 6 bases, and the junction held 4 bases outside the gene matches. CDR3 amino acids: CASSEGQGEVEQYF. In DNA form, the CDR3 reads TGTGCCAGCAGTGAGGGACAGGGGGAAGTCGAGCAGTACTTC.

The chain joins TRBV28 to TRBJ2-3; 7 bases fit TRBD1. Trimming cost V 4 bases and J 7 bases; bases outside gene matches: 14. The CDR3 runs to 16 residues. CDR1 is MDHEN, CDR2 SYDVKM, per germline. CDR3 nucleotide sequence: TGTGCCAGCAGTTATCGGACAGGAACCCTACGCTATACGCAGTATTTT. It specifies CASSYRTGTLRYTQYF.

The rearrangement joins TRBV27 to TRBJ2-5, with 9 bases identical to TRBD2. CDR3 size: 16 residues. Germline trimming cut 3 bases from V and 5 bases from J; bases unmatched to any gene: 10. CDR1 and CDR2 from the germline V gene are MNHEY and SMNVEV (reference sequence). CDR3 amino acids: CASSFLGLASLETQYF. The CDR3, as DNA: TGTGCCAGCAGTTTCCTCGGACTAGCGAGCCTTGAGACCCAGTACTTC.

The chain combines TRBV5-4 with TRBJ2-2; 8 nucleotides align to TRBD1. The CDR3 sequence is 16 residues long. V lost 5 bases, J lost 6 bases, and 12 bases stayed unmatched. Germline CDR1 reads SGHNT; CDR2 reads YYREEE (reference sequence). CDR3 sequence reads: CASSVDRDMRAGELFF. CDR3 nucleotides: TGTGCCAGCAGTGTGGACAGGGACATGAGGGCCGGGGAGCTGTTTTTT.

This sequence joins TRBV4-2 and TRBJ2-1; 8 nucleotides align to TRBD2. CDR1 LGHNA and CDR2 YNFKEQ come from the germline V gene. V shed 1 base, J shed 2 bases, and the junction held 4 bases outside the gene matches. The CDR3 sequence is 16 residues long. The CDR3 protein is CASSQAPGGAYNEQFF. DNA for the CDR3: TGTGCCAGCAGCCAAGCCCCGGGGGGGGCCTACAATGAGCAGTTCTTC.